The count of the clone carrying this TCR beta chain is one. Germline V gene lookup returns CDR1 GTSNPN and CDR2 SVGIG (reference sequence). The CDR3 runs to 13 residues. Germline trimming cut 4 bases from V and 4 bases from J; bases unmatched to any gene: 3. These data come from a study of blood T cell repertoires in COVID-19. Across the whole study: T cells, B-cell-depleted T cells, or PBMCs supplied cDNA or gDNA.

Authors' analysis steps: Cell counts per sample came from amplifying reference gene primers. This table comes from immunoSEQ multiplex PCR, and its TCRdb copy is limited to in-frame clones, with some not included. That table furnishes V, J and clone size, whereas the DNA furnished D and trimming. This sample yields around 160,000 clones, of which around 86% are seen a single time; 0.99% belongs to the top ten. The chain recombines TRBV30 with TRBJ2-1; TRBD2 matches 8 bases. Sequences were obtained from peripheral blood. The TCR was taken from a man aged 18 to 30 with acute or convalescent COVID-19. CDR3 residues: CAWTGLEYNEQFF. CDR3 sequence (DNA): TGTGCCTGGACGGGACTAGAATACAATGAGCAGTTCTTC.